The rows below give T cell receptor beta chains drawn from one sample of a study of cytomegalovirus exposure and HLA in healthy donors. Assay: immunoSEQ multiplex PCR; the TCRdb copy retains only in-frame clones and omits some. The sample includes some 98,000 clones, roughly 89% of them seen just once. The material sequenced was PBMCs. The receptors stem from a woman between 25 and 40 years old in good health and CMV-seronegative. Each CDR3 is given with its conserved first and last residue. D genes are given only for firm matches. Expanded clones get a size class; other rows say once, few or many, or leave the size out.

v_call: TRBV7-6; d_call: -; j_call: TRBJ2-2; clone_size: -; cdr3_nt: TGTGCCAGCAGCCGTAGCGGCCCGAACACCGGGGAGCTGTTTTTT; cdr3_aa: CASSRSGPNTGELFF
v_call: TRBV5-6; d_call: TRBD1; j_call: TRBJ1-3; clone_size: -; cdr3_nt: TGTGCCAGCACCGGGACAGGGGGAAACACCATATATTTT; cdr3_aa: CASTGTGGNTIYF
v_call: TRBV6-6; d_call: -; j_call: TRBJ1-4; clone_size: -; cdr3_nt: TGTGCCAGCGGCCGAAATGAAAAACTGTTTTTT; cdr3_aa: CASGRNEKLFF
v_call: TRBV5-1; d_call: -; j_call: TRBJ1-1; clone_size: once; cdr3_nt: TGCGCCAGCAGCTTGCAGGGGAAGAACACTGAAGCTTTCTTT; cdr3_aa: CASSLQGKNTEAFF
v_call: TRBV5-1; d_call: TRBD2; j_call: TRBJ2-5; clone_size: -; cdr3_nt: TGTGCCAGCAGCCAGAGCGGGGGGCAAGAGACCCAGTACTTC; cdr3_aa: CASSQSGGQETQYF
v_call: TRBV11-2; d_call: -; j_call: TRBJ1-1; clone_size: -; cdr3_nt: TGTGCCAGCAGCTCTACCTTCACTGAAGCTTTCTTT; cdr3_aa: CASSSTFTEAFF
v_call: TRBV4-3; d_call: -; j_call: TRBJ2-7; clone_size: -; cdr3_nt: TGCGCCAGCAGCCAAGATTGGGCAGACCCGAATTACGAGCAGTACTTC; cdr3_aa: CASSQDWADPNYEQYF
v_call: TRBV2; d_call: TRBD1; j_call: TRBJ1-2; clone_size: -; cdr3_nt: TGTGCCAGCAAGGGACAGGTGAACGGCTACACCTTC; cdr3_aa: CASKGQVNGYTF
v_call: TRBV2; d_call: TRBD1; j_call: TRBJ1-5; clone_size: -; cdr3_nt: TGTGCCAGCAGTGGGACAGGGGGCGCATTGGGCAATCAGCCCCAGCATTTT; cdr3_aa: CASSGTGGALGNQPQHF
v_call: TRBV7-6; d_call: TRBD2; j_call: TRBJ2-4; clone_size: once; cdr3_nt: TGTGCCAGCAGCTTCACTAGCGGGGGAAACATTCAGTACTTC; cdr3_aa: CASSFTSGGNIQYF
v_call: TRBV6-6; d_call: TRBD2; j_call: TRBJ2-3; clone_size: -; cdr3_nt: TGTGCCAGCAGTTGGTTAGCGGGGGGTCCAGATACGCAGTATTTT; cdr3_aa: CASSWLAGGPDTQYF
v_call: TRBV27; d_call: -; j_call: TRBJ2-6; clone_size: -; cdr3_nt: TGTGCCAGCAGTTTATACGGGAGCGGGGCCAACGTCCTGACTTTC; cdr3_aa: CASSLYGSGANVLTF
v_call: TRBV28; d_call: TRBD1; j_call: TRBJ1-4; clone_size: -; cdr3_nt: TGTGCCAGCGTTGGGGGGACAGTTAATGAAAAACTGTTTTTT; cdr3_aa: CASVGGTVNEKLFF
v_call: TRBV10-2; d_call: -; j_call: TRBJ2-3; clone_size: -; cdr3_nt: TGCGCCAGCGTTCAAACAGATACGCAGTATTTT; cdr3_aa: CASVQTDTQYF
v_call: TRBV18; d_call: -; j_call: TRBJ1-2; clone_size: -; cdr3_nt: TGTGCCAGCTCCCCAACCGGGGATGGCTACACCTTC; cdr3_aa: CASSPTGDGYTF
v_call: TRBV28; d_call: TRBD2; j_call: TRBJ2-3; clone_size: -; cdr3_nt: TGTGCCAGCAGCCCTATGCCTAGCGGATACACAGATACGCAGTATTTT; cdr3_aa: CASSPMPSGYTDTQYF
v_call: TRBV5-1; d_call: -; j_call: TRBJ2-1; clone_size: -; cdr3_nt: TGCGCCAGCAGCTTGGCTCGTGTGAATGAGCAGTTCTTC; cdr3_aa: CASSLARVNEQFF
v_call: TRBV4-1; d_call: -; j_call: TRBJ2-1; clone_size: -; cdr3_nt: TGCGCCAGCAGCCGGCTAGGGGGCAATGAGCAGTTCTTC; cdr3_aa: CASSRLGGNEQFF
v_call: TRBV5-4; d_call: TRBD2; j_call: TRBJ2-1; clone_size: -; cdr3_nt: TGTGCCAGCAGCCTAGGGACTAGCGGGAGGACCAATGAGCAGTTCTTC; cdr3_aa: CASSLGTSGRTNEQFF
v_call: TRBV6-1; d_call: TRBD2; j_call: TRBJ2-5; clone_size: -; cdr3_nt: TGTGCCAGCAGTTCCTATAGCGGGGGGGAAGAGACCCAGTACTTC; cdr3_aa: CASSSYSGGEETQYF
v_call: TRBV5-1; d_call: -; j_call: TRBJ1-6; clone_size: -; cdr3_nt: TGCGCCAGCAGCTTGGCCAGCGGAGATATGAATTCACCCCTCCACTTT; cdr3_aa: CASSLASGDMNSPLHF
v_call: TRBV13; d_call: -; j_call: TRBJ2-7; clone_size: -; cdr3_nt: TGTGCCAGCAGCCGCAGGGTTATGTCCGAGCAGTACTTC; cdr3_aa: CASSRRVMSEQYF
v_call: TRBV29-1; d_call: -; j_call: TRBJ2-1; clone_size: -; cdr3_nt: TGCAGCGTCAGTGACAGTACCTACAATGAGCAGTTCTTC; cdr3_aa: CSVSDSTYNEQFF
v_call: TRBV7-2; d_call: TRBD2; j_call: TRBJ2-2; clone_size: -; cdr3_nt: TGTGCCAGCAGCACCCCGGGACTAGCGTCCTCCGGGGAGCTGTTTTTT; cdr3_aa: CASSTPGLASSGELFF
v_call: TRBV28; d_call: -; j_call: TRBJ1-4; clone_size: -; cdr3_nt: TGTGCCAGCAGTTTATGGAACACCCGTACTGTCAGGGGTACGAGTAATGAAAAACTGTTTTTT; cdr3_aa: CASSLWNTRTVRGTSNEKLFF
v_call: TRBV6-5; d_call: TRBD1; j_call: TRBJ1-4; clone_size: -; cdr3_nt: TGTGCCAGCAGTGCCCGACAGGGGGCTAATGAAAAACTGTTTTTT; cdr3_aa: CASSARQGANEKLFF
v_call: TRBV11-2; d_call: TRBD1; j_call: TRBJ2-1; clone_size: -; cdr3_nt: TGTGCCAGCAGCTCAACCGGGACAGCGTACAATGAGCAGTTCTTC; cdr3_aa: CASSSTGTAYNEQFF
v_call: TRBV7-2; d_call: -; j_call: TRBJ2-7; clone_size: -; cdr3_nt: TGTGCCAGCAGCCCAGGGACATCCTACGAGCAGTACTTC; cdr3_aa: CASSPGTSYEQYF
v_call: TRBV28; d_call: TRBD2; j_call: TRBJ2-3; clone_size: -; cdr3_nt: TGTGCCAGCAGTGCATCCGGGACTAGCGGACGCACAGATACGCAGTATTTT; cdr3_aa: CASSASGTSGRTDTQYF
v_call: TRBV7-9; d_call: -; j_call: TRBJ1-5; clone_size: -; cdr3_nt: TGTGCCAGCAGCTCCGACAGCACCAATCAGCCCCAGCATTTT; cdr3_aa: CASSSDSTNQPQHF
v_call: TRBV7-3; d_call: -; j_call: TRBJ2-1; clone_size: -; cdr3_nt: TGTGCCAGCAGCTTAAGTACAGCCTACAATGAGCAGTTCTTC; cdr3_aa: CASSLSTAYNEQFF
v_call: TRBV28; d_call: TRBD1; j_call: TRBJ1-2; clone_size: few; cdr3_nt: TGTGCCATCTATCCGGGACAGGGGGAGGAAGCCTTC; cdr3_aa: CAIYPGQGEEAF
v_call: TRBV7-9; d_call: TRBD1; j_call: TRBJ1-2; clone_size: -; cdr3_nt: TGTGCCAGCAGCAGAGACAGGGGAATCTATGGCTACACCTTC; cdr3_aa: CASSRDRGIYGYTF
v_call: TRBV2; d_call: -; j_call: TRBJ2-1; clone_size: -; cdr3_nt: TGTGCCAGCCTAAGACAGTACAATGAGCAGTTCTTC; cdr3_aa: CASLRQYNEQFF
v_call: TRBV6-5; d_call: -; j_call: TRBJ1-1; clone_size: few; cdr3_nt: TGTGCCAGCAAGATAGGACACGGGAACACTGAAGCTTTCTTT; cdr3_aa: CASKIGHGNTEAFF
v_call: TRBV15; d_call: -; j_call: TRBJ2-3; clone_size: once; cdr3_nt: TGTGCCACCAGCAGAGGTCCGAGGGCAGATACGCAGTATTTT; cdr3_aa: CATSRGPRADTQYF
v_call: TRBV9; d_call: -; j_call: TRBJ1-1; clone_size: -; cdr3_nt: TGTGCCAGCAGCTATCACGACACATTTAACACTGAAGCTTTCTTT; cdr3_aa: CASSYHDTFNTEAFF
v_call: TRBV5-1; d_call: TRBD1; j_call: TRBJ1-2; clone_size: -; cdr3_nt: TGCGCCAGCAGCTTGAGACCCCCGGGGGACAGGGTTAACTATGGCTACACCTTC; cdr3_aa: CASSLRPPGDRVNYGYTF
v_call: TRBV10-2; d_call: TRBD1; j_call: TRBJ2-7; clone_size: -; cdr3_nt: TGCGCCAGCAGACCTGGACAGGGGATCTACGAGCAGTACTTC; cdr3_aa: CASRPGQGIYEQYF
v_call: TRBV6-1; d_call: TRBD2; j_call: TRBJ2-5; clone_size: -; cdr3_nt: TGTGCCAGCTCCCATGCTAGCGGGGGATCCTCTCAGTACTTC; cdr3_aa: CASSHASGGSSQYF
v_call: TRBV19; d_call: -; j_call: TRBJ2-7; clone_size: -; cdr3_nt: TGTGCCAGTAGTATTCGACCGGGACTGACGGCCTACGAGCAGTACTTC; cdr3_aa: CASSIRPGLTAYEQYF
v_call: TRBV6-1; d_call: -; j_call: TRBJ1-2; clone_size: few; cdr3_nt: TGTGCCAGCAGTGACGGGGGTTATGGCTACACCTTC; cdr3_aa: CASSDGGYGYTF
v_call: TRBV5-1; d_call: TRBD2; j_call: TRBJ2-1; clone_size: -; cdr3_nt: TGCGCCAGCAGCTTTAGCGGGGCCCATGAGCAGTTCTTC; cdr3_aa: CASSFSGAHEQFF
v_call: TRBV28; d_call: TRBD1; j_call: TRBJ2-1; clone_size: -; cdr3_nt: TGTGCCAGCAGTTTCCGAAGTATACGGACAGGGCCACGCAATGAGCAGTTCTTC; cdr3_aa: CASSFRSIRTGPRNEQFF
v_call: TRBV28; d_call: TRBD1; j_call: TRBJ2-5; clone_size: -; cdr3_nt: TGTGCCAGCAGTTTAAGGGACAGGGTGGCAGAGACCCAGTACTTC; cdr3_aa: CASSLRDRVAETQYF
v_call: TRBV27; d_call: TRBD1; j_call: TRBJ2-7; clone_size: -; cdr3_nt: TGTGCCAGCAGTTTAGGGACAGTCTACGAGCAGTACTTC; cdr3_aa: CASSLGTVYEQYF
v_call: TRBV6-5; d_call: TRBD1; j_call: TRBJ1-5; clone_size: -; cdr3_nt: TGTGCCAGCAGTTATTCAGGGGGCGCAGGTCAGCCCCAGCATTTT; cdr3_aa: CASSYSGGAGQPQHF
v_call: TRBV7-8; d_call: TRBD1; j_call: TRBJ1-1; clone_size: -; cdr3_nt: TGTGCCAGCAGCCGGGACAGGGGGCGCGTCGCTGAAGCTTTCTTT; cdr3_aa: CASSRDRGRVAEAFF
v_call: TRBV27; d_call: TRBD1; j_call: TRBJ1-2; clone_size: -; cdr3_nt: TGTGCCAGCAACCCGGGGGCAGGGGGAAACTATGGCTACACCTTC; cdr3_aa: CASNPGAGGNYGYTF
v_call: TRBV27; d_call: TRBD1; j_call: TRBJ2-7; clone_size: -; cdr3_nt: TGTGCCAGCAGTCGACAGGGAATAGCTGTGGAGCAGTACTTC; cdr3_aa: CASSRQGIAVEQYF
v_call: TRBV4-1; d_call: -; j_call: TRBJ1-6; clone_size: -; cdr3_nt: TGCGCCAGCAGCCAACCCCTAGGTTCACCCCTCCACTTT; cdr3_aa: CASSQPLGSPLHF
v_call: TRBV18; d_call: -; j_call: TRBJ1-1; clone_size: -; cdr3_nt: TGTGCCAGCTCACCCGACAGAGACACTGAAGCTTTCTTT; cdr3_aa: CASSPDRDTEAFF
v_call: TRBV7-3; d_call: TRBD2; j_call: TRBJ2-1; clone_size: -; cdr3_nt: TGTGCCAGCAGCCCCAGCGGGAGTACGGTTGAGCAGTTCTTC; cdr3_aa: CASSPSGSTVEQFF